The next 20 T cell receptor beta chains were all read from a single sample in a study of cytomegalovirus exposure and HLA in healthy donors. TCRdb's copy holds only in-frame clones and misses some; the assay was immunoSEQ multiplex PCR. Of about 120,000 clones listed, 85% to 90% are singletons. Sequenced input: PBMCs. The receptors here all came from a woman between 18 and 29 years old in good health and CMV-seronegative.

Of note for this clone: Sequence at one end of the junction differs from germline and may be a read error. V usage is TRBV7-7 and J usage is TRBJ2-7; possibly TRBD1 for D (6 bases). Germline V gives CDR1 SSHAT, CDR2 FNYEAQ (reference sequence). The CDR3 is 13 residues long. CDR3 coding DNA: TGTGCTAGCAGCTTAGTCCCAGGGGACGAGCAGTACTTC. Its protein product is CASSLVPGDEQYF. Filled out from reference TRBV7-7 and TRBJ2-7, the complete variable domain reads GAGVSQSPRYKVTKRGQDVTLRCDPISSHATLYWYQQALGQGPEFLTYFNYEAQPDKSGLPSDRFSAERPEGSISTLTIQRTEQRDSAMYRCASSLVPGDEQYFGPGTRLTVT.

The chain carries TRBV23-1 and TRBJ2-1; 13 bases are a match to TRBD2. TRBV23-1 falls under the ORF class, with uncertain function. The J segment lost 3 bases and the V segment lost 8 bases, leaving 7 bases of the junction unmatched. The CDR3 spans 16 residues. CDR3 DNA: TGCGCCAGCTGGACGACTAGCGGGGGGTTCTACAATGAGCAGTTCTTC. This sequence encodes CASWTTSGGFYNEQFF.

V gene TRBV6-5 combines with J gene TRBJ1-4, with D uncertain. Germline CDR1 MNHEY, CDR2 SVGAGI. V lost 2 bases and J 2 bases, leaving 6 bases between the germline ends. This CDR3 has 14 residues. The CDR3 DNA follows: TGTGCCAGCAGTTACGGAGGCACTAATGAAAAACTGTTTTTT. Translation gives CASSYGGTNEKLFF.

V and J are TRBV7-9 and TRBJ2-6; D not certain. Trimming took 10 bases from V and 15 from J, leaving 16 bases between them. Germline V gene sequence: CDR1 SEHNR, CDR2 FQNEAQ (reference sequence). This CDR3 region has 11 residues. The CDR3 region has the DNA TGTGCCATACATGATGAGGTAGACCTGACTTTC. Encoded protein: CAIHDEVDLTF.

Here the CDR3 reads CASSAGDRYTIYF. The CDR3, as DNA: TGTGCCAGCAGTGCGGGGGACAGGTACACCATATATTTT. This chain joins TRBV6-1 and TRBJ1-3, with 8 bases aligning to TRBD1. The CDR3 is made up of 13 amino acids. Trimming took 4 bases from V and 8 from J; bases not matched to a gene: 4. Germline V gene sequence: CDR1 MNHNS, CDR2 SASEGT.

V is TRBV5-6 and J is TRBJ1-2; D ambiguous. This CDR3 contains 18 residues. Germline CDR1 SGHDT, CDR2 YYEEEE. Trimming shortened V by 2 bases and J by 3 bases, and 23 bases separated the two germline ends. The CDR3 region is CASSLRGVVRAEDYGYTF. In nucleotides, the CDR3 is TGTGCCAGCAGCTTACGCGGGGTTGTGAGGGCTGAAGACTATGGCTACACCTTC. Using reference TRBV5-6 and TRBJ1-2 for the parts outside the CDR3, the full variable domain is DAGVTQSPTHLIKTRGQQVTLRCSPKSGHDTVSWYQQALGQGPQFIFQYYEEEERQRGNFPDRFSGHQFPNYSSELNVNALLLGDSALYLCASSLRGVVRAEDYGYTFGSGTRLTVV.

V and J are TRBV6-1 and TRBJ1-2; D might be TRBD1 (6 bases). Trimming took off 1 base at V and 5 bases at J, with 14 bases between the two ends. Germline lookup yields CDR1 MNHNS and CDR2 SASEGT. The CDR3 is 15 residues long. The CDR3 is CASSEVTGMGYGYTF. In DNA form, the CDR3 reads TGTGCCAGCAGTGAAGTTACAGGGATGGGGTATGGCTACACCTTC.

The CDR3 DNA is TGTGCCAGCAGCTTGACGGCAGGCTATGGCTACACCTTC. Residues: CASSLTAGYGYTF. The chain combines TRBV5-5 with TRBJ1-2; D is unclear. V gave up 1 base and J gave up 4 bases, with 8 bases separating them. Per the germline V gene, CDR1 is SGHKS and CDR2 is YYEKEE (reference sequence). This CDR3 has 13 amino acids.

This chain links TRBV10-3 with TRBJ1-2; the D gene is possibly TRBD1 (5 bases). The germline V gene encodes CDR1 ENHRY and CDR2 SYGVKD. CDR3 length equals 12 residues. Trimming pared 6 bases from V and 2 bases from J, leaving 7 bases between. The DNA of the CDR3 is TGTGCCATCAGCCAGGGAAACTATGGCTACACCTTC. Protein: CAISQGNYGYTF.

This chain joins TRBV27 and TRBJ2-1; weak D call: TRBD2 (7 bases). Germline values: CDR1 MNHEY, CDR2 SMNVEV (reference sequence). The CDR3 runs to 13 residues. The V gene lost 5 bases and the J gene lost 8 bases, with 13 bases spanning the gap. The CDR3 sequence is CASSGGAGDEQFF. Here the CDR3 DNA reads TGTGCCAGCAGTGGGGGGGCCGGAGATGAGCAGTTCTTC.

This chain links TRBV6-1 with TRBJ1-2; D uncertain. V was shortened by 2 bases and J by 2 bases, with 18 bases between the two germline ends. Germline V gene data show CDR1 as MNHNS and CDR2 as SASEGT. This CDR3 region has 17 residues. The CDR3 here is CASSELGSVRENYGYTF. For the CDR3, the DNA is TGTGCCAGCAGTGAATTAGGGAGTGTGCGGGAGAACTATGGCTACACCTTC.

The genes are TRBV6-5 and TRBJ1-1; no clear D gene. This CDR3 comprises 14 residues. CDR1 is MNHEY, CDR2 SVGAGI, per germline. Trimming took off 4 bases at V and 3 bases at J, with 12 bases between the two ends. This chain's CDR3 is CASSSPAEYTEAFF. The CDR3 DNA is TGTGCCAGCAGTTCCCCCGCGGAGTACACTGAAGCTTTCTTT.

The gene calls are TRBV12-5 and TRBJ1-1; TRBD1 agrees at 7 bases. Trimming removed 3 bases from V and 2 bases from J; junction bases left unmatched: 15. Germline V gene sequence: CDR1 LGHNT, CDR2 FRNRAP. This CDR3 comprises 18 residues. The CDR3 loop is CASGFFIETGPVNTEAFF. DNA for the CDR3: TGTGCTAGTGGTTTCTTTATAGAGACAGGGCCGGTTAACACTGAAGCTTTCTTT.

The chain combines TRBV19 with TRBJ1-5; D is ambiguous. This CDR3 is built from 13 residues. V lost 3 bases and J lost 5, with 8 bases in between. CDR1 is LNHDA, CDR2 SQIVND, per germline (reference sequence). CDR3 sequence: CASSISGYQPQHF. In nucleotides, the CDR3 is TGTGCCAGTAGTATTTCGGGTTATCAGCCCCAGCATTTT.

The V gene is TRBV10-3, the J gene TRBJ1-4; 9 positions agree with TRBD1. J was trimmed by 6 bases and V by 4 bases; bases with no gene match: 12. There are 17 residues in the CDR3. Germline lookup yields CDR1 ENHRY and CDR2 SYGVKD. The CDR3 DNA reads TGTGCCATCAGTGTAGGACAGGGGTTATTGTCTGATGAAAAACTGTTTTTT. Protein product: CAISVGQGLLSDEKLFF.

This clone was observed a single time. The rearrangement joins TRBV11-2 to TRBJ2-7; 7 bases are a match to TRBD2. V lost 0 bases and J lost 2; bases outside the gene matches: 7. The CDR3 consists of 16 residues. Germline V CDR1 and CDR2: SGHAT, FQNNGV. CDR3 in DNA: TGTGCCAGCAGCTTAGACGGCCTAGCGGAGACCTACGAGCAGTACTTC. This codes for CASSLDGLAETYEQYF.

This clone was detected once. J is TRBJ1-4 and V is TRBV18; 7 positions agree with TRBD1. This CDR3 is 13 amino acids long. CDR1 KGHSH and CDR2 LQKENI come from the germline V gene. The J segment lost 6 bases and the V segment lost 5 bases, leaving 3 bases of the junction unmatched. CDR3 sequence reads: CASSIRGDEKLFF. For the CDR3, the DNA is TGTGCCAGCTCAATCAGGGGGGATGAAAAACTGTTTTTT.

V usage is TRBV5-8 and J usage is TRBJ1-1; TRBD1 might be the D (6 bases). The length of the CDR3 is 13 residues. Trimming took off 2 bases at V and 6 bases at J, with 11 bases between the two ends. The germline gives CDR1 SGHTS, CDR2 YDEGEE. CDR3 loop: CASSFDRSPEAFF. DNA of the CDR3: TGTGCCAGCAGCTTCGACAGGAGCCCTGAAGCTTTCTTT.

The chain combines TRBV5-1 with TRBJ1-1; D gene ambiguous. With 2 bases removed from V and 3 bases from J, the gap between germline ends came to 5 bases. The CDR3 consists of 12 residues. The germline V gene has CDR1 SGHRS and CDR2 YFSETQ. CDR3 sequence: CASSLDYTEAFF. Here the CDR3 DNA reads TGCGCCAGCAGCTTAGACTACACTGAAGCTTTCTTT.

V is TRBV11-2 and J is TRBJ1-1, with 8 bases lining up with TRBD1. The CDR3 runs 14 residues. The germline V gene encodes CDR1 SGHAT and CDR2 FQNNGV. The trim removed 4 bases at V and 8 bases at J, leaving 9 bases unmatched. The CDR3 spells CASSSFRRTGEAFF. In nucleotides, the CDR3 is TGTGCCAGCAGCTCCTTCCGTCGGACAGGGGAAGCTTTCTTT.